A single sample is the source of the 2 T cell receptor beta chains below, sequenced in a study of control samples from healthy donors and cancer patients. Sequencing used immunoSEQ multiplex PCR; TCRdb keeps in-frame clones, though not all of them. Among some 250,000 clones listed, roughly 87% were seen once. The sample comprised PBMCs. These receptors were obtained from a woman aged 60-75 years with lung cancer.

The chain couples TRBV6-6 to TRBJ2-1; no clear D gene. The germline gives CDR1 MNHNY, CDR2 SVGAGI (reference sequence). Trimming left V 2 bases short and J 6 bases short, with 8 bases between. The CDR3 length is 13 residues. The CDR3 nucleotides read TGTGCCAGCAGTTACGCCCGCCCCAATGAGCAGTTCTTC. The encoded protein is CASSYARPNEQFF.

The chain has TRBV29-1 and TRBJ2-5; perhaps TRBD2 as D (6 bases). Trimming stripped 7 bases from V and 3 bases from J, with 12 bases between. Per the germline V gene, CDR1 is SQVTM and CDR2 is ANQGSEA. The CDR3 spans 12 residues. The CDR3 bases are TGCAGCGCCTCCGGGGGAGAAGAGACCCAGTACTTC. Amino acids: CSASGGEETQYF.